This T cell receptor beta chain was captured in a study of early T cells in non-severe SARS-CoV-2 infection. This clonotype was observed at least ten times. Separate cDNA molecules each had unique molecular identifiers attached to them. TCRdb fed the 5' RACE reads into MiXCR, producing one record per CDR3 protein. The sample lists some 82,000 distinct CDR3 sequences; approximately 12% were seen once. The CDR3 contains 14 residues. Deletions cut 2 bases from V and 0 bases from J, with 8 bases between. The germline V gene has CDR1 SGHTA and CDR2 FQGNSA. Sequencing was performed on whole blood, taken at baseline. The TCR was taken from an adult who was a healthcare worker with PCR-confirmed SARS-CoV-2 infection or an uninfected control (not recorded which). V gene TRBV7-2 combines with J gene TRBJ2-7, with D perhaps TRBD2 (5 bases). The CDR3 protein is CASSLSGSSYEQYF. The CDR3, as DNA: TGTGCCAGCAGCTTATCGGGGAGCTCCTACGAGCAGTACTTC.